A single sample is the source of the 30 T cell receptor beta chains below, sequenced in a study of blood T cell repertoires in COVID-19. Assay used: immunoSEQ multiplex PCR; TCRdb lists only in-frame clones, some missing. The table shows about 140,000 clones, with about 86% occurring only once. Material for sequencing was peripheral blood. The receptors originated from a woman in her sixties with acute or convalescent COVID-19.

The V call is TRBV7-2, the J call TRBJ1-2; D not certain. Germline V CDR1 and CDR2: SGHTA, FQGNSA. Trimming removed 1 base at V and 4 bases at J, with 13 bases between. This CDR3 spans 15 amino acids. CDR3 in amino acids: CASSLDGLAFYGYTF. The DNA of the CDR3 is TGTGCCAGCAGCTTAGATGGGCTCGCCTTCTATGGCTACACCTTC.

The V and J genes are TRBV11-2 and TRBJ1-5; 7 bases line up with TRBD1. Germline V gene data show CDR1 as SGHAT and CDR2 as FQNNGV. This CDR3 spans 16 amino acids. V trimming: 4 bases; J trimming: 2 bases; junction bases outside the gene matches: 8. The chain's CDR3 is CASSSTTGKGNQPQHF. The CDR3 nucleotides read TGTGCCAGCAGCTCCACGACAGGGAAGGGCAATCAGCCCCAGCATTTT.

The DNA of the CDR3 is TGTGCCTGGAGTGTACAGGCCCCCGCGAGACCGTACTCCTACGAGCAGTACTTC. Translating gives CAWSVQAPARPYSYEQYF. The chain recombines TRBV30 with TRBJ2-7, with a tentative D call TRBD1 (5 bases). The CDR3 extends over 18 amino acids. CDR1 is GTSNPN and CDR2 is SVGIG in the germline V gene (reference sequence). V dropped 0 bases and J dropped 0 bases, with 21 bases sitting between them.

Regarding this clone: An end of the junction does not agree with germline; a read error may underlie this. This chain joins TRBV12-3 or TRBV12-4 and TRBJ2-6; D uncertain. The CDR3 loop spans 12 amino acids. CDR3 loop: CASSSRANVLTF. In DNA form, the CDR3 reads TGTGCCAGCAGCTCTAGGGCCAACGTCCTGACTTTC.

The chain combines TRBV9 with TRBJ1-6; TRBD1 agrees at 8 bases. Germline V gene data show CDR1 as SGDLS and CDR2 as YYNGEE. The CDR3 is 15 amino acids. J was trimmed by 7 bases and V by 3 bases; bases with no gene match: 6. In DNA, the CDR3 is TGTGCCAGCAGCGGCAGACAGGGGATCAATTCACCCCTCCACTTT. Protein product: CASSGRQGINSPLHF.

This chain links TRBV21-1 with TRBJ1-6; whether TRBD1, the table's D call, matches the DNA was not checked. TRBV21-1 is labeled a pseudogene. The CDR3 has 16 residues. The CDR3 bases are TGTGCCAGCAGTAAGGAAGGGGGACAGGGCGAAACACCCCTCCACTTT. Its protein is CASSKEGGQGETPLHF.

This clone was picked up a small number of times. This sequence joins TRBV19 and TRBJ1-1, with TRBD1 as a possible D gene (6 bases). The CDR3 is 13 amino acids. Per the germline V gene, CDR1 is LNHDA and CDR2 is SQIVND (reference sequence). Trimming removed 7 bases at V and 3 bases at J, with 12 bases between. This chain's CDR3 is CASNKQGYTEAFF. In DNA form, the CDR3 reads TGTGCCAGTAATAAACAGGGATACACTGAAGCTTTCTTT.

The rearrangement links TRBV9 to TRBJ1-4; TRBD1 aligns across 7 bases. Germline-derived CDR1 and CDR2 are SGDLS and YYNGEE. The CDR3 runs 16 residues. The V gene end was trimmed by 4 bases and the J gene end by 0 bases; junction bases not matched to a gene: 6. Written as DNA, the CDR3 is TGTGCCAGCAGCATTGGACAGGTCACAACTAATGAAAAACTGTTTTTT. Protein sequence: CASSIGQVTTNEKLFF.

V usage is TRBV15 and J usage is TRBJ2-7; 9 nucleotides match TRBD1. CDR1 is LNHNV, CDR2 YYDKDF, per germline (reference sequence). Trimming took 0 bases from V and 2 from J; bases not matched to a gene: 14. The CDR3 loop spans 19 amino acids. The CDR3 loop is CATSREPPGQGFSPYEQYF. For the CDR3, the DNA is TGTGCCACCAGCAGAGAACCCCCGGGACAGGGATTCTCGCCCTACGAGCAGTACTTC.

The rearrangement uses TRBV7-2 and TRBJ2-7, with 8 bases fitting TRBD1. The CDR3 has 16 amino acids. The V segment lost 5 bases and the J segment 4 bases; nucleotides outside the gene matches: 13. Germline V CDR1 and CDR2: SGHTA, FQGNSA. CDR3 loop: CASSQQFGQGVYEQYF. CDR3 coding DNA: TGTGCCAGCAGCCAGCAGTTCGGACAGGGAGTATACGAGCAGTACTTC.

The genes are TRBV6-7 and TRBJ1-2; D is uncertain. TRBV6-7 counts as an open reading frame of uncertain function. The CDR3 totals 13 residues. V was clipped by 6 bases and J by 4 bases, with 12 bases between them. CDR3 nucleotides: TGTGCCAGCAGAATATATCTCCCCTATGGCTACACCTTC. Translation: CASRIYLPYGYTF.

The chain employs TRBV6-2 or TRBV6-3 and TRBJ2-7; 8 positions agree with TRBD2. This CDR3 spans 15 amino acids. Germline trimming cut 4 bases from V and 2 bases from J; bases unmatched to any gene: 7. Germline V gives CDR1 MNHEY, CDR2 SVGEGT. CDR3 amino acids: CASSSQRGFPYEQYF. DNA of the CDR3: TGTGCCAGCAGTTCTCAGCGGGGGTTCCCCTACGAGCAGTACTTC.

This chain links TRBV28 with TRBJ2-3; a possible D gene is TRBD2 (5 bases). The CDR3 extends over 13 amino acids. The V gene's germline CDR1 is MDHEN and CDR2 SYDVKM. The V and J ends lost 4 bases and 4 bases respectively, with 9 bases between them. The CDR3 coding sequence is TGTGCCAGCAGTTCCCCCGGGGCAGATACGCAGTATTTT. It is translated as CASSSPGADTQYF. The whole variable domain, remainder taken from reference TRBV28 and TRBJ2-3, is DVKVTQSSRYLVKRTGEKVFLECVQDMDHENMFWYRQDPGLGLRLIYFSYDVKMKEKGDIPEGYSVSREKKERFSLILESASTNQTSMYLCASSSPGADTQYFGPGTRLTVL.

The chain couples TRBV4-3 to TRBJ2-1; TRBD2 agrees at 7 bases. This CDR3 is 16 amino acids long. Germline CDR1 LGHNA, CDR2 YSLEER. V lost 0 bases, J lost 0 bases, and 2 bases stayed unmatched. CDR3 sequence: CASSQDERGSYNEQFF. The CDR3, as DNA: TGCGCCAGCAGCCAAGATGAGCGGGGCTCCTACAATGAGCAGTTCTTC.

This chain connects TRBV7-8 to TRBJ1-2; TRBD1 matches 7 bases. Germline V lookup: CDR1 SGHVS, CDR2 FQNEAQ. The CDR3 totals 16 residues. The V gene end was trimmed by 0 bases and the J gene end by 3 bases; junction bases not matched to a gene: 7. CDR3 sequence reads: CASSLAGDSIHYGYTF. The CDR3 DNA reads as TGTGCCAGCAGCTTAGCCGGGGACAGCATACACTATGGCTACACCTTC.

CDR3 residues: CASSSTANYGYTF. In nucleotides, the CDR3 is TGTGCCAGCAGCAGCACAGCTAACTATGGCTACACCTTC. The chain combines TRBV21-1 with TRBJ1-2; TRBD1 is the table's D call, not checked against the DNA. TRBV21-1 is tagged as a pseudogene. The CDR3 sequence is 13 residues long.

The CDR3 region is CAWRLAGADEQFF. DNA of the CDR3: TGTGCCTGGAGACTGGCGGGGGCCGATGAGCAGTTCTTC. V usage is TRBV30 and J usage is TRBJ2-1; D possibly corresponds to TRBD2 (7 bases). The CDR3 extends over 13 amino acids. From germline, CDR1 is GTSNPN and CDR2 SVGIG (reference sequence). V lost 3 bases and J lost 8, with 14 bases in between.

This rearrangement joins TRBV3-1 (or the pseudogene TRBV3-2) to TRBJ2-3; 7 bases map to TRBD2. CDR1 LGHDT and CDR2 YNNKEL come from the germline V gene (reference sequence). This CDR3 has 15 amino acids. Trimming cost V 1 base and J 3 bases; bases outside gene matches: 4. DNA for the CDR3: TGTGCCAGCAGCCAAGGGTCCGGGGGGACAGATACGCAGTATTTT. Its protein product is CASSQGSGGTDTQYF.

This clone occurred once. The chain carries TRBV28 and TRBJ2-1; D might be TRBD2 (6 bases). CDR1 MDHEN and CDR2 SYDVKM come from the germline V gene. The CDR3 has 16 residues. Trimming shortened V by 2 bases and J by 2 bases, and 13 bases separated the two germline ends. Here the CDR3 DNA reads TGTGCCAGCAGTTTAATTGTATCGGGGGCCTACAATGAGCAGTTCTTC. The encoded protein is CASSLIVSGAYNEQFF.

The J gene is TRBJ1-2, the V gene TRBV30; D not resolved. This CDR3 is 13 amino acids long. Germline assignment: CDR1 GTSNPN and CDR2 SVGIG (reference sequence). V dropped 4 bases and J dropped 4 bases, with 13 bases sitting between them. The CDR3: CAWNRGFTYGYTF. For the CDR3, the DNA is TGTGCCTGGAATCGAGGGTTCACCTATGGCTACACCTTC. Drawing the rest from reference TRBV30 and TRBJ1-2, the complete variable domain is SQTIHQWPATLVQPVGSPLSLECTVEGTSNPNLYWYRQAAGRGLQLLFYSVGIGQISSEVPQNLSASRPQDRQFILSSKKLLLSDSGFYLCAWNRGFTYGYTFGSGTRLTVV.

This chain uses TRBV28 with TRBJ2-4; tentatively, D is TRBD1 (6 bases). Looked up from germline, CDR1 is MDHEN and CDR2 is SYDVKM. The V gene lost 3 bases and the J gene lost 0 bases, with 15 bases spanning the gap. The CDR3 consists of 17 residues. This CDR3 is CASSFATGRIAKNIQYF. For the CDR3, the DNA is TGTGCCAGCAGTTTCGCAACAGGGAGAATAGCCAAAAACATTCAGTACTTC.

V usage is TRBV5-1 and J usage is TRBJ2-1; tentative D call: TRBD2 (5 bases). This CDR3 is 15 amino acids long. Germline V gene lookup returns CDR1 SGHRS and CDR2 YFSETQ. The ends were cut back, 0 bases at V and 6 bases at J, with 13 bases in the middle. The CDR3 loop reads CASSLGRERSNEQFF. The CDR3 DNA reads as TGCGCCAGCAGCTTGGGCCGGGAACGGTCCAATGAGCAGTTCTTC.

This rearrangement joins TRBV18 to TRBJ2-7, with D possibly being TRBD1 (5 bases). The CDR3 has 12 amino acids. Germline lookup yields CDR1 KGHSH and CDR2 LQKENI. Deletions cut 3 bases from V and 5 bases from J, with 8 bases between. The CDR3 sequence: CASSPQGHEQYF. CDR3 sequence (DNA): TGTGCCAGCTCACCTCAGGGCCACGAGCAGTACTTC.

CDR3 DNA: TGCGCCAGCAGCTTGGGAGGGGGAAACACCGGGGAGCTGTTTTTT. Protein: CASSLGGGNTGELFF. The chain recombines TRBV5-1 with TRBJ2-2; a possible D gene is TRBD1 (6 bases). Germline V gene sequence: CDR1 SGHRS, CDR2 YFSETQ. This CDR3 spans 15 amino acids. Trimming removed 0 bases from V and 2 bases from J, with 8 bases in between.

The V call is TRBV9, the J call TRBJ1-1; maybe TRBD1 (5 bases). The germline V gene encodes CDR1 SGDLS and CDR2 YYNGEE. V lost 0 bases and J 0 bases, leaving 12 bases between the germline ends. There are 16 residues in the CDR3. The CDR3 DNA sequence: TGTGCCAGCAGCGTAGGGATGGGGCCCCTGAACACTGAAGCTTTCTTT. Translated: CASSVGMGPLNTEAFF.

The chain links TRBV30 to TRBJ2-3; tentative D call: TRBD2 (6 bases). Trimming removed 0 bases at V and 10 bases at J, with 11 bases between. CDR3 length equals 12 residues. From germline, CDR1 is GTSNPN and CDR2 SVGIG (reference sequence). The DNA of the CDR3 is TGTGCCTGGAGTGTTTCGGAGGGATCGCAGTATTTT. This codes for CAWSVSEGSQYF.

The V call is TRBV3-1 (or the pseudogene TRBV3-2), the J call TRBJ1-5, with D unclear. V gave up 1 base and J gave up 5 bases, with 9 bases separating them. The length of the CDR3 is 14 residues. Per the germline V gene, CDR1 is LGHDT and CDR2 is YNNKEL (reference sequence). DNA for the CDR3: TGTGCCAGCAGCCAAGGTCCCGGAGATCAGCCCCAGCATTTT. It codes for CASSQGPGDQPQHF.

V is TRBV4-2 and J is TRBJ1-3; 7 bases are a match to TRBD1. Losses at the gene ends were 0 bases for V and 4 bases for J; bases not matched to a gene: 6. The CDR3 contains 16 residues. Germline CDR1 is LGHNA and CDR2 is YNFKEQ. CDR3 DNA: TGTGCCAGCAGCCAAGAGGTGGGGACAGCAGGAAACACCATATATTTT. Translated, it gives CASSQEVGTAGNTIYF.

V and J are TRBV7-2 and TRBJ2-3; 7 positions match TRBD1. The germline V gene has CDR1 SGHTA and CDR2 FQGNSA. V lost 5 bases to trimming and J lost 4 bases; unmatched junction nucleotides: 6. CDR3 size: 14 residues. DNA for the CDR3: TGTGCCAGCAGCCCAAGAGGGGGCCCAGATACGCAGTATTTT. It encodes CASSPRGGPDTQYF.

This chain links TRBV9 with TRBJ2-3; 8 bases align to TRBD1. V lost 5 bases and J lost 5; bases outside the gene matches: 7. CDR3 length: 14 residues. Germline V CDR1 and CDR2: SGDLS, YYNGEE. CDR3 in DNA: TGTGCCAGCAGTACCGGACAGGGACGAGATACGCAGTATTTT. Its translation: CASSTGQGRDTQYF.